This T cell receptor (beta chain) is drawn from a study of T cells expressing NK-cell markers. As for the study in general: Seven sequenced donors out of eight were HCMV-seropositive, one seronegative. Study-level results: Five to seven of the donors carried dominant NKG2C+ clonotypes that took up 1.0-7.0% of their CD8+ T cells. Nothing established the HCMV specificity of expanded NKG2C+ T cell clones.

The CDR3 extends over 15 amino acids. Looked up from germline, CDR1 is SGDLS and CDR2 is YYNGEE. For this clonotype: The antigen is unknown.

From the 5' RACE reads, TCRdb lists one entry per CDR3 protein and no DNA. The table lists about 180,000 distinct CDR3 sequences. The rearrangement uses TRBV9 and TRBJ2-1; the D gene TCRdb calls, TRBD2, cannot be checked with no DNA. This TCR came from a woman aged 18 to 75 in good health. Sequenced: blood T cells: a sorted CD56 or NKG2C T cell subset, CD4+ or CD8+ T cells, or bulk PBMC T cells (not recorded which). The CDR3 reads CASSVAASGTYEQFF. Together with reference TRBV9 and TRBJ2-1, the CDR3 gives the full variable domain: DSGVTQTPKHLITATGQRVTLRCSPRSGDLSVYWYQQSLDQGLQFLIQYYNGEERAKGNILERFSAQQFPDLHSELNLSSLELGDSALYFCASSVAASGTYEQFFGPGTRLTVL.